This TCR beta chain is from a study of T-cell reconstitution after alpha-beta-depleted transplantation in children. During its preparation, the TCRbeta library received unique molecular identifiers. TCRdb re-derived calls from the PCR reads in MiXCR, one entry per CDR3 protein. The profile covers 450,000 to 500,000 distinct CDR3 sequences, with around 12% appearing a single time and roughly 5.4% taken by the ten largest. CDR3 length equals 16 residues. Germline trimming cut 6 bases from V and 3 bases from J; bases unmatched to any gene: 14. This clonotype originated in a human donor who donated a stem cell graft to a child with combined immunodeficiency. The J gene is TRBJ2-7, the V gene TRBV12-3 or TRBV12-4, with 7 bases identical to TRBD2. The sample here was PBMCs from the stem cell graft donor, taken from the stem cell graft. This CDR3 reads CASSPVGGLSIYEQYF. The CDR3 region has the DNA TGTGCCAGCAGCCCCGTGGGGGGGTTGAGTATCTACGAGCAGTACTTC.